This TCR beta chain originates from a study of T cells in Graves' hyperthyroidism and ophthalmopathy. Stable Graves' hyperthyroidism denoted no ophthalmopathy progression over 18 months. Overall study findings and caveats: Ophthalmopathy cases were set apart from stable hyperthyroidism by a 13 V-J model.

RNA transcripts yielded amplified TCR beta CDR3 regions. HTBI primers drove first-round RT-PCR of the TCR CDR3. TCRdb re-derived calls from the multiplex PCR reads in MiXCR, one entry per CDR3 protein. The profile shows about 360,000 distinct CDR3 sequences, about 13% of them singletons. There are many counts of this clonotype. Its antigen is currently unknown. The germline CDR1 and CDR2 sequences are DFQATT and SNEGSKA (reference sequence). This CDR3 comprises 13 residues. V lost 1 base, J lost 4 bases, and 8 bases lay in between. J is TRBJ1-5 and V is TRBV20-1, with D unclear. The sequence was obtained from a woman between 18 and 30 years old with Graves' hyperthyroidism. Sample: blood. For the CDR3, the DNA is TGCAGTGCTAGAGGAGACCGGAATCAGCCCCAGCATTTT. This gives the protein CSARGDRNQPQHF.